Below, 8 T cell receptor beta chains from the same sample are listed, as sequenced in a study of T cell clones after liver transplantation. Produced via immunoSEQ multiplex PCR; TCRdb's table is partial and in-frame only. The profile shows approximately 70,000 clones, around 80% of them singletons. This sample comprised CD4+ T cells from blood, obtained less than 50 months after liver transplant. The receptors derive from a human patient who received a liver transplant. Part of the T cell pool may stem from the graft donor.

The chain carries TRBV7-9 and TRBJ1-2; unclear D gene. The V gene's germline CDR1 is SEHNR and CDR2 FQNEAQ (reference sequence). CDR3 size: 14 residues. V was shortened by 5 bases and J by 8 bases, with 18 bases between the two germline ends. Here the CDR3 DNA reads TGTGCCAGCAGCCGCTCCCCCGGGGTTGAAGGCTACACCTTC. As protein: CASSRSPGVEGYTF.

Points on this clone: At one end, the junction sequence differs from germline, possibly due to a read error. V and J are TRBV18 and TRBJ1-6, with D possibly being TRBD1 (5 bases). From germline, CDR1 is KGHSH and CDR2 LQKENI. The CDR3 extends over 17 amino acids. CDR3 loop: CASSPRNRRDRNSPLHF. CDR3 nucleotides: TGTGCCAGCTCACCTCGGAACCGCCGGGACCGCAATTCACCCCTTCACTTT.

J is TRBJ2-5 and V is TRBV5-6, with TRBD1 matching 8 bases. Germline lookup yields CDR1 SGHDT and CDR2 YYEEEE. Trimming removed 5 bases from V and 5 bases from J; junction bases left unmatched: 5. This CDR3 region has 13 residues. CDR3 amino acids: CASSRDRGETQYF. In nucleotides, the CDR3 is TGTGCCAGCAGTCGTGACAGGGGTGAGACCCAGTACTTC.

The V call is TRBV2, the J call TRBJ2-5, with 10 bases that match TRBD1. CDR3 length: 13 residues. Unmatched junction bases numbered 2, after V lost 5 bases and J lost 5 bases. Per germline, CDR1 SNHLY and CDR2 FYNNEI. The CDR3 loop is CASSRDRGETQYF. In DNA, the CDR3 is TGTGCCAGCAGTCGGGACAGGGGTGAGACCCAGTACTTC.

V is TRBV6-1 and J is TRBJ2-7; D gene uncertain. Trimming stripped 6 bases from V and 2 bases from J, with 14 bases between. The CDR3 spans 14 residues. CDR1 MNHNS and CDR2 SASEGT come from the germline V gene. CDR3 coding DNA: TGTGCCAGCAGAATACAACCAGGACCCTACGAGCAGTACTTC. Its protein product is CASRIQPGPYEQYF.

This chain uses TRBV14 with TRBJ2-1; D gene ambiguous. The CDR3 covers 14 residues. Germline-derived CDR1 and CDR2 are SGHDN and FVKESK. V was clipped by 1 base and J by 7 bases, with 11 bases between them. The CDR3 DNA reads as TGTGCCAGCAGCCAAGCCAGAGGTGGGAATGAGCAGTTCTTC. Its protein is CASSQARGGNEQFF.

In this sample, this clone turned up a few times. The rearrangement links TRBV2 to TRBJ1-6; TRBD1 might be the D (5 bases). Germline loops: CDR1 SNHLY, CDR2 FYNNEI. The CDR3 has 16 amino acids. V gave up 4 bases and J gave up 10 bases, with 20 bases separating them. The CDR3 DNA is TGTGCCAGCAGTGGGGTGGGTAGGGGAAGTTACTCACCCCTCCACTTT. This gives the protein CASSGVGRGSYSPLHF.

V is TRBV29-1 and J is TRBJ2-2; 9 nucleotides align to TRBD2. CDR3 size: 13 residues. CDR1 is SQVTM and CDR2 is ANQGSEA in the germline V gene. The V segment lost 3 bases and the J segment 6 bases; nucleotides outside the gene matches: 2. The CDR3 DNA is TGCAGCGTTGAGACTAGCGGCGCCGGGGAGCTGTTTTTT. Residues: CSVETSGAGELFF.